This TCR beta chain was captured in a study of blood T cells in healthy people across ages. Whole-study findings and limits: Fewer expanded clones and more diversity marked long-lived versus aged donors. No conclusive comparison of naive versus antigen-experienced cells was possible with unsorted PBMCs.

Notes on this clonotype: The antigen is unknown. At one boundary the junction diverges from the germline segment, which might be a read error.

Individuals who donated were healthy Caucasians from Russia aged about 6 to 95. In germline, CDR1 is DFQATT, CDR2 SNEGSKA (reference sequence). CDR3 length equals 13 residues. For the second PCR, which ran for roughly 7 to 11 cycles, a sample-barcoded 5' primer and a J-beta primer mix were used. Every single cDNA molecule received a tag from a template-switch adaptor with 12 random nucleotides. TCRdb reanalysed the 5' RACE reads using MiXCR and keeps one entry per CDR3 protein. This repertoire shows about 640,000 distinct CDR3 sequences, around three fifths found once; its top ten account for over 35%.

The clonotype originates from a man in his sixties in good health. This chain uses TRBV20-1 with TRBJ1-2; D may be TRBD1 (5 bases). Sequenced material: blood. The CDR3 DNA follows: TGCAGTACTAGGGGCGCACTTAACTATGGCTACACCTTC. Translated, it gives CSTRGALNYGYTF.